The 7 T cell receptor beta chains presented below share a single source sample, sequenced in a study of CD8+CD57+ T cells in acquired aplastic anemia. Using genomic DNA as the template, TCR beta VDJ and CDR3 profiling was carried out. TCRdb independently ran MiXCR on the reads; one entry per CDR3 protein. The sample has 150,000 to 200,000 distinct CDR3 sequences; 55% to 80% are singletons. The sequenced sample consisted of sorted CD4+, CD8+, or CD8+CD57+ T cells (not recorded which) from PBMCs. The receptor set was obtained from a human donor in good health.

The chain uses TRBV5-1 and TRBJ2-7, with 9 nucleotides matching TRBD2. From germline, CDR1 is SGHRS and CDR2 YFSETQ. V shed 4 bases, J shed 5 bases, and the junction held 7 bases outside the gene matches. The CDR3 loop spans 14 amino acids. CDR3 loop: CASSISGSRDEQYF. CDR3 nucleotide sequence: TGCGCCAGCAGCATTAGCGGGAGCAGGGACGAGCAGTACTTC.

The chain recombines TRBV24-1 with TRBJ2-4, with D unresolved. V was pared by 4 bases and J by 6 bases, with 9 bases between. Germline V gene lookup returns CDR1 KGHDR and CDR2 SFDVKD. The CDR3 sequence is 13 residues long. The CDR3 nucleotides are TGTGCCACCAGTGAAGCAGGTATAAACATTCAGTACTTC. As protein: CATSEAGINIQYF.

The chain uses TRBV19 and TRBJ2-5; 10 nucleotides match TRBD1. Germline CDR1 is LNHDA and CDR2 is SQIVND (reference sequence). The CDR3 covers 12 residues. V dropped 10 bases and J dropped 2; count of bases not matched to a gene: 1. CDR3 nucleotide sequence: TGTGCCACGGACAGGGGGCAAGAGACCCAGTACTTC. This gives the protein CATDRGQETQYF.

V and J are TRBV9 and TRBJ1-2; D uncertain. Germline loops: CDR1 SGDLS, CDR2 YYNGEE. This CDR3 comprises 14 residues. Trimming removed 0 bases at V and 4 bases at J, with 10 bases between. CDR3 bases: TGTGCCAGCAGCGTAGAACCAGTCTCCTATGGCTACACCTTC. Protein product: CASSVEPVSYGYTF.

The CDR3, as DNA: TGTGCCAGCAGCTCCTATGTATGGGGGCAGCCCCAGCATTTT. Translated: CASSSYVWGQPQHF. J is TRBJ1-5 and V is TRBV7-2; D possibly corresponds to TRBD1 (5 bases). CDR1 is SGHTA and CDR2 is FQGNSA in the germline V gene. The ends were cut back, 4 bases at V and 7 bases at J, with 14 bases in the middle. This CDR3 is built from 14 residues.

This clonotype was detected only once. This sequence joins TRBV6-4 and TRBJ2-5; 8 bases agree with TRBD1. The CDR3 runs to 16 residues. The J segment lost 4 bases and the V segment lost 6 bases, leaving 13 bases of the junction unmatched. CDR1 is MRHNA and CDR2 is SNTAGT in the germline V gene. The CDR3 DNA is TGTGCCAGCAGAGCGACGACAGGGGCGATTGCAGAGACCCAGTACTTC. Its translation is CASRATTGAIAETQYF.

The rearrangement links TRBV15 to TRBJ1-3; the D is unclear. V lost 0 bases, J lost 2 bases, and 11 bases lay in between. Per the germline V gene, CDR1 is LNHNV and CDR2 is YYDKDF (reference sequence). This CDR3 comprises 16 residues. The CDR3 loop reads CATSRDRGSPGNTIYF. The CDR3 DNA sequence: TGTGCCACCAGCAGAGATCGGGGATCACCTGGAAACACCATATATTTT.